The entry below describes one T cell receptor (beta chain). The record originates from a study of control samples from healthy donors and cancer patients. CDR3 length: 13 amino acids. Germline V lookup: CDR1 SNHLY, CDR2 FYNNEI. Unmatched junction bases numbered 5, after V lost 8 bases and J lost 2 bases. Clones were read by immunoSEQ multiplex PCR, and TCRdb kept only the in-frame ones, dropping some. The table shows some 150,000 clones, with roughly 89% occurring only once. The sample was blood. This sequence was found in a young woman in good health. The chain is built from TRBV2 and TRBJ1-2; TRBD1 aligns across 7 bases. This CDR3 reads CASRQGLNYGYTF. As DNA, the CDR3 is TGTGCCAGCCGACAGGGCCTAAACTATGGCTACACCTTC. The full variable domain, rest sourced from reference TRBV2 and TRBJ1-2, is EPEVTQTPSHQVTQMGQEVILRCVPISNHLYFYWYRQILGQKVEFLVSFYNNEISEKSEIFDDQFSVERPDGSNFTLKIRSTKLEDSAMYFCASRQGLNYGYTFGSGTRLTVV.